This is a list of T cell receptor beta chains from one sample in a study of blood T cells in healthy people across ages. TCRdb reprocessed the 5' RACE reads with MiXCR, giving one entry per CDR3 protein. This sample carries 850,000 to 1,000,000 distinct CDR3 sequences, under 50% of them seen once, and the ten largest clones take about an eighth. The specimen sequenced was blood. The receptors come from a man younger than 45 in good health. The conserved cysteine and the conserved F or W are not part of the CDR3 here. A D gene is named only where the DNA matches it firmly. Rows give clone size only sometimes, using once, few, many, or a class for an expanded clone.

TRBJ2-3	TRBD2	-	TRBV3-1	ASSWSGTSADTQY
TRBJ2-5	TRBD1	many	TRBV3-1	ASSQSGTGKETQY
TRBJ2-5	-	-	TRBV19	ASSKRPQETQY
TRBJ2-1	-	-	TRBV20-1	SARRRGDNEQF
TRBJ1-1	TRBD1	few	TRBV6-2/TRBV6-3	ASSWGTGEAF
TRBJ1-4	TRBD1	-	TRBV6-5	ASSSTDRRNEKLF
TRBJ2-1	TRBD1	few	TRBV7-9	ASSVGTARGYNEQF
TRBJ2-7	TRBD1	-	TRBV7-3	ASSPGTGGTYEQY
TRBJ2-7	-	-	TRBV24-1	ATVKGTNYEQY
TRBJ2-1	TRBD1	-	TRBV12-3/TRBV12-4	ASSGGTGAYNEQF
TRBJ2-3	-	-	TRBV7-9	ASSERQADTQY
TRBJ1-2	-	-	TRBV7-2	ASSLEREGWRGYT
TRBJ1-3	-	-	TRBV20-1	SARDFGSSDSGNTIY
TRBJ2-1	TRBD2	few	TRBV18	ASSPQGLARTYNEQF
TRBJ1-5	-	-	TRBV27	ASSLGPGTTNSNQPQH
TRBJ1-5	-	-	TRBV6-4	ASSDSPGQPQH
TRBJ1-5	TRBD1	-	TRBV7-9	ASSSDRENTLSNQPQH
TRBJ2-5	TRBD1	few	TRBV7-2	ASSPGQGTQETQY
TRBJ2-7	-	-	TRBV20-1	SASRPAREHEQY
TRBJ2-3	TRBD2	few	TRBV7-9	ASNLGGAVADTQY
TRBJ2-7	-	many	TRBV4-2	ASRDSASYEQY
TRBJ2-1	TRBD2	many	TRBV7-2	ASSLAASGGSYNEQF
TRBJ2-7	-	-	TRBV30	AWSRSSYEQY
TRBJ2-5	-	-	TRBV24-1	ATSTHNEQY
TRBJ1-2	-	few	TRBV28	ASSLSADTGYT
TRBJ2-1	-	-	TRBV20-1	SVGRGLFNEQF
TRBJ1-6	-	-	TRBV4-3	ASSPEHGGSFLGSPLH
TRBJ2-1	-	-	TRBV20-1	SATDNNEQF
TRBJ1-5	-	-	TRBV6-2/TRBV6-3	ASSSQHVDQPQH
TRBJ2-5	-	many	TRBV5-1	ASSDQQETQY
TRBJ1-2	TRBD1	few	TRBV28	ASSQRGLYGYT
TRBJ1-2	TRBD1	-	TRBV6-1	ASSELTGVT
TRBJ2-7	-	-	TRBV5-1	ASSTRTANGGEQY
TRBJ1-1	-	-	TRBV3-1	ASSQAGPRRSTEAF
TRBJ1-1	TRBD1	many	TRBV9	ASSATGVNTEAF
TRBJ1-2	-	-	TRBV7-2	ASSPTLLGYT
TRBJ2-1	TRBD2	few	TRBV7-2	ASSLVAGGPYEQF
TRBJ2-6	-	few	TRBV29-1	SVIIQTSSGANVLT
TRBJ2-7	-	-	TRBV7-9	ASSVPGSRAYEQY
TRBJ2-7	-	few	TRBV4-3	ASSQSQGYSYEQY
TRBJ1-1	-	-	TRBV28	ASSLLDRRNTEAF
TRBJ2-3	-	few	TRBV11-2	ASSLDQGLTDTQY
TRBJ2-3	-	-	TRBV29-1	SGPHNTQY
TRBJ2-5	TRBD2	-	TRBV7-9	ASSLGASGNEQY
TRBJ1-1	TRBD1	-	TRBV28	ASSLGTGLLGTEAF
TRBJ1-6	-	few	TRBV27	ASSLAGVGNSPLH